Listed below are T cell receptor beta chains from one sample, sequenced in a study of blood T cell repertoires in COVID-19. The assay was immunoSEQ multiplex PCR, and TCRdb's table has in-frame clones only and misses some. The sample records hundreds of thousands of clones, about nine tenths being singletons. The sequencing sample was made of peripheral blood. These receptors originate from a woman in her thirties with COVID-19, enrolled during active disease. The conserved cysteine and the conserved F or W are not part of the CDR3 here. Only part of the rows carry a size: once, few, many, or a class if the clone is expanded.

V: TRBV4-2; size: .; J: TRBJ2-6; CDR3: ASSQYRGSGANVLT
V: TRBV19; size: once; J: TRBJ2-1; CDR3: ASSGGSGAYNEQF
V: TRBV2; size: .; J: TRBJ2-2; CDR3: ASSPRAGDTGELF
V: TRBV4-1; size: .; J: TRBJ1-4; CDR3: ASSLDSHINEKLF
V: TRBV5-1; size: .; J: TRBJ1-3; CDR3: ASSFTPQGADTIY
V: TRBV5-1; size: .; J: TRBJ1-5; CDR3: ASSLVGGSDQPQH
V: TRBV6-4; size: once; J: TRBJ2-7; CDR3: ASSDSESQGSAYEQY
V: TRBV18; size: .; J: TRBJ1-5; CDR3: ASSPYRGVDQPQH
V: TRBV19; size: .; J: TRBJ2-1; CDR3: ASSPSTGNEQF
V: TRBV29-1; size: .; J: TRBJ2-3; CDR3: SVDGTGFTTDTQY
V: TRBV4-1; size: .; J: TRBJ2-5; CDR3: ASSQDPMAYEGAQY
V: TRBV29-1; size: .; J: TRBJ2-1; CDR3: SVTPPNNEQF
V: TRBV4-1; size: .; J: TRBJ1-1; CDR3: ASSQSGGMNTEAF
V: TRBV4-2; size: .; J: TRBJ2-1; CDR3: ASSQELAITYNEQF
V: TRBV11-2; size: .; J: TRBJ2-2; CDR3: ASSLLREGELF
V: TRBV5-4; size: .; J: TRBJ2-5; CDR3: ASTSGLAGPETQY
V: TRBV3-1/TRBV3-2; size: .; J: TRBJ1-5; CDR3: ASSQSVNSNQPQH
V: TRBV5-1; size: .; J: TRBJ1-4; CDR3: ASSLATNEKLF
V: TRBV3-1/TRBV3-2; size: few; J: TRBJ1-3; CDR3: ASSQGEGLGNTIY
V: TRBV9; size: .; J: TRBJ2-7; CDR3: ASSATGVEQY
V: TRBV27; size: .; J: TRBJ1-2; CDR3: ASSFTPNLYGYT
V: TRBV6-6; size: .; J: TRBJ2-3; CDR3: ASSRTSGRTDTQY
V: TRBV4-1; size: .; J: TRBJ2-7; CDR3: ASSQNRGPYEQY
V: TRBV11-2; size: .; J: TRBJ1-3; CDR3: ASSLRTKTGGGNTIY
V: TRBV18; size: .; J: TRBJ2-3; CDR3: ASSPVGASTDTQY
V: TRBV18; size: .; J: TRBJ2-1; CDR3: ASSPGLTDNEQF
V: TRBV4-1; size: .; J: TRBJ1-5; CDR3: ASSRRQGEDQPQH
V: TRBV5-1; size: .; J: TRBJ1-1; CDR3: ASSERQGRGTEAF
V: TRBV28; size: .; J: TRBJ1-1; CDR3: ASSFYMLLEQVNTEAF
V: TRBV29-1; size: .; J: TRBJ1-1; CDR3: SVSGLSLRSTEAF
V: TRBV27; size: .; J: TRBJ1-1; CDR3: ASSLRDRVNTEAF
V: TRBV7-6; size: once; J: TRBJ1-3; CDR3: ASSLLRSEDRAGTTIY
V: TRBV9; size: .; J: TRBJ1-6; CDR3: ASSDGNNSPLH
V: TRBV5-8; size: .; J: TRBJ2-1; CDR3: ASSFRGGTYNEQF
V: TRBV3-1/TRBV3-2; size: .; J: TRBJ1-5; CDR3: ASSQDTGNQPQH
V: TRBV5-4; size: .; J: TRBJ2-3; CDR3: ASSVGERFAEITDTQY
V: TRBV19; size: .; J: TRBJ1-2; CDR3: ASTEGANYGYT
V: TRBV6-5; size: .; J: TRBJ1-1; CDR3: ASRDRGTEAF
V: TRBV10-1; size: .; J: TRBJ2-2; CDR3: ASNAGGTSGNTGELF
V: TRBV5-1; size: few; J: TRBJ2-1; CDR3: ASSLDSPYSYNEQF
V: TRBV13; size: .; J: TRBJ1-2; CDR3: ASSLRRAGQAIYGYT